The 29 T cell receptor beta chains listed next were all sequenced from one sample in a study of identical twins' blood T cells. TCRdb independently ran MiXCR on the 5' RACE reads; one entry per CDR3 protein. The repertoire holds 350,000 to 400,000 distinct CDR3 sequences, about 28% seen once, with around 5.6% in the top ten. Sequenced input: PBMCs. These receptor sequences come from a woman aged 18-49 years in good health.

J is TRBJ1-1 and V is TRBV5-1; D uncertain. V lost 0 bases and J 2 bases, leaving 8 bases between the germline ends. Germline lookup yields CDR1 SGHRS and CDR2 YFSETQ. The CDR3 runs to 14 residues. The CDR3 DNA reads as TGCGCCAGCAGCTTGGACGGCCCTAACACTGAAGCTTTCTTT. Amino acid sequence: CASSLDGPNTEAFF.

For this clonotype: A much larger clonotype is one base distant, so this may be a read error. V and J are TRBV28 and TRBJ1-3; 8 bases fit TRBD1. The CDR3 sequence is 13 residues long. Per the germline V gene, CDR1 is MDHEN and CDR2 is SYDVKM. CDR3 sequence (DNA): TGTGCCGGCAGTCCGGACAGGGTGGACACCATATATTTT. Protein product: CAGSPDRVDTIYF.

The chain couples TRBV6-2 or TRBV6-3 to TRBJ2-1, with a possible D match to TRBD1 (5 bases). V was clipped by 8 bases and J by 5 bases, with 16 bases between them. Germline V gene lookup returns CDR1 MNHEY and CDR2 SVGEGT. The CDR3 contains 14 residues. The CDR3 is CASPREPQDNEQFF. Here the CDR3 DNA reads TGTGCCAGCCCCAGGGAACCTCAGGACAATGAGCAGTTCTTC.

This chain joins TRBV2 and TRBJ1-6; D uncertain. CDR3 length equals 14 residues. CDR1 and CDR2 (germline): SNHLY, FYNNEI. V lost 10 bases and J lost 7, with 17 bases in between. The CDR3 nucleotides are TGTGCCAACACCGAAGGACCGAGAAATTCACCCCTCCACTTT. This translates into CANTEGPRNSPLHF.

CDR3 sequence reads: CASSLGRGEQPQHF. In DNA form, the CDR3 reads TGCGCCAGCAGCTTAGGACGGGGTGAACAGCCCCAGCATTTT. The rearrangement links TRBV5-1 to TRBJ1-5, with D unresolved. Germline V lookup: CDR1 SGHRS, CDR2 YFSETQ. This CDR3 is 14 amino acids long. V gave up 2 bases and J gave up 7 bases, with 13 bases separating them.

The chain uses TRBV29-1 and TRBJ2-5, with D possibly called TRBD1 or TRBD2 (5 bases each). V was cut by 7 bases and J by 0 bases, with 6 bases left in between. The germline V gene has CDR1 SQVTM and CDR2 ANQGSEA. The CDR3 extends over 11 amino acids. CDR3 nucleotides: TGCAGCGGAGGGGACCAAGAGACCCAGTACTTC. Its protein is CSGGDQETQYF.

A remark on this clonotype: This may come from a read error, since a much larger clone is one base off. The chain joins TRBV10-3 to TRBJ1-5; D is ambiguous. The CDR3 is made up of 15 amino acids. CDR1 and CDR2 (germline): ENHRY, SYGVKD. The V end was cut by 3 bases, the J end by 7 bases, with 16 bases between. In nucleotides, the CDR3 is TGTGCCATCAGTGATTCGAATTCGCAGTTCCAGCCCCAGCATTTT. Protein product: CAISDSNSQFQPQHF.

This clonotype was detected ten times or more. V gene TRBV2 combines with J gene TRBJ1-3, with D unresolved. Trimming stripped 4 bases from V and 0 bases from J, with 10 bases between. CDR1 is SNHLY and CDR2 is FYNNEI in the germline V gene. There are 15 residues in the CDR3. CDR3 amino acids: CASSGETTSGNTIYF. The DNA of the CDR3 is TGTGCCAGCAGTGGTGAGACAACCTCTGGAAACACCATATATTTT.

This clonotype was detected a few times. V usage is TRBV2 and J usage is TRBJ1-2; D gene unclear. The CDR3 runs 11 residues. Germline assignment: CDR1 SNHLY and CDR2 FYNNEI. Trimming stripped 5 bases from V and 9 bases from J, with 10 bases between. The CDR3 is CASSFGQSYTF. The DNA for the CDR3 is TGTGCCAGCAGTTTCGGCCAGAGCTACACCTTC.

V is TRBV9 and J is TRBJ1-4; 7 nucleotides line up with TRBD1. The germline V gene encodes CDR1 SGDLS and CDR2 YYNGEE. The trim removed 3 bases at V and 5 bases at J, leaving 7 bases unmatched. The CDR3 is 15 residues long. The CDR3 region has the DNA TGTGCCAGCAGCGACACAGGGGTTCGGAATGAAAAACTGTTTTTT. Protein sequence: CASSDTGVRNEKLFF.

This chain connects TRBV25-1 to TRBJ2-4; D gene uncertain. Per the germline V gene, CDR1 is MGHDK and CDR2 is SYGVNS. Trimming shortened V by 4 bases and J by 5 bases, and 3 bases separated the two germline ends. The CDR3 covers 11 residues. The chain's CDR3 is CASSAENIQYF. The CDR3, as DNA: TGTGCCAGCAGTGCGGAAAACATTCAGTACTTC.

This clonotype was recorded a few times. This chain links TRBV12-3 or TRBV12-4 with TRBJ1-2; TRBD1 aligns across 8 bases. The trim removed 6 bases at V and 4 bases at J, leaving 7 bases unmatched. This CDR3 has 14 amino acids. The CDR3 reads CASSPDRGIYGYTF. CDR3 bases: TGTGCCAGCAGCCCCGACAGGGGTATCTATGGCTACACCTTC.

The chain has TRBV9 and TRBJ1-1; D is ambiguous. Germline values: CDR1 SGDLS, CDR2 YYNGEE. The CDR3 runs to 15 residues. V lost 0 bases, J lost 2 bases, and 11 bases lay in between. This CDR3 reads CASSVVGRSNTEAFF. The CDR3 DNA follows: TGTGCCAGCAGCGTAGTAGGCAGAAGTAACACTGAAGCTTTCTTT.

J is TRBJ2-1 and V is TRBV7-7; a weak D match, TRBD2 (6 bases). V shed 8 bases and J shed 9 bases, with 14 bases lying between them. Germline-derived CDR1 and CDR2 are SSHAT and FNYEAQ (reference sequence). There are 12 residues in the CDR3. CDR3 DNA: TGTGCCAGCGGCACGGGAGCGGGTGAGCAGTTCTTC. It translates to CASGTGAGEQFF. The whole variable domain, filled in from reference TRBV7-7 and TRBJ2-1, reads GAGVSQSPRYKVTKRGQDVTLRCDPISSHATLYWYQQALGQGPEFLTYFNYEAQPDKSGLPSDRFSAERPEGSISTLTIQRTEQRDSAMYRCASGTGAGEQFFGPGTRLTVL.

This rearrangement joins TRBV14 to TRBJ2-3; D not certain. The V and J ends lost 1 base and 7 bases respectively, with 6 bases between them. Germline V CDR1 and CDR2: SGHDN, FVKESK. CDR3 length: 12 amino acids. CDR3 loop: CASSQAPYTQYF. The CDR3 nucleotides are TGTGCCAGCAGCCAAGCTCCTTATACGCAGTATTTT.

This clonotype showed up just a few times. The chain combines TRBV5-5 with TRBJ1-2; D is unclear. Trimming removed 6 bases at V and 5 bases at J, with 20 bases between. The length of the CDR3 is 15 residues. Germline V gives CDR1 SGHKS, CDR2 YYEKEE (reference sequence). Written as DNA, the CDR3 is TGTGCCAGCACCGACCAGATGGCAGCGCATTATGGCTACACCTTC. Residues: CASTDQMAAHYGYTF.

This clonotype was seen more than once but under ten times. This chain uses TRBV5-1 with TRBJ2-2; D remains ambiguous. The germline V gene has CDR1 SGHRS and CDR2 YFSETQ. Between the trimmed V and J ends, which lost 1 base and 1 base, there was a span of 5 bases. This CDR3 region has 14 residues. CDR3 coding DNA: TGCGCCAGCAGCTTGAGCTTGAACACCGGGGAGCTGTTTTTT. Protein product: CASSLSLNTGELFF.

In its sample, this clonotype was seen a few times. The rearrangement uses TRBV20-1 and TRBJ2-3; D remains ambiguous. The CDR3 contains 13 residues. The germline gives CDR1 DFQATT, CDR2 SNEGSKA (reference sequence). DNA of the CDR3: TGCACCGGCTTGGGGATTGGCACAGATACGCAGTATTTT. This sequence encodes CTGLGIGTDTQYF.

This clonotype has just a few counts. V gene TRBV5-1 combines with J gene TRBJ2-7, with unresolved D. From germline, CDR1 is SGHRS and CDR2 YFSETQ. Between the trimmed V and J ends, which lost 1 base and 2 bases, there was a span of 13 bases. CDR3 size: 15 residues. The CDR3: CASSLSPGVAYEQYF. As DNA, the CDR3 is TGCGCCAGCAGCTTGTCGCCAGGAGTAGCCTACGAGCAGTACTTC.

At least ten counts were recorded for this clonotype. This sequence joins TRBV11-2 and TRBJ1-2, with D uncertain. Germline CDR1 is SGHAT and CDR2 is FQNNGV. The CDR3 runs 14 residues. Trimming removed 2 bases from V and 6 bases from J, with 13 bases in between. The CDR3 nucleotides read TGTGCCAGCAGCTTATCTAGTCGGCGGGATGGCTACACCTTC. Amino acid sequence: CASSLSSRRDGYTF.

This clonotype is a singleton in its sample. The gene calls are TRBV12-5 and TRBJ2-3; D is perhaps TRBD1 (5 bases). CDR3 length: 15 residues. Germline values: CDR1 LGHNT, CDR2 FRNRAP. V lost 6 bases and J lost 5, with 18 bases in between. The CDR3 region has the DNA TGTGCTAGTGGACTATCAGGGCTAGTTAAAGATACGCAGTATTTT. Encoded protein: CASGLSGLVKDTQYF.

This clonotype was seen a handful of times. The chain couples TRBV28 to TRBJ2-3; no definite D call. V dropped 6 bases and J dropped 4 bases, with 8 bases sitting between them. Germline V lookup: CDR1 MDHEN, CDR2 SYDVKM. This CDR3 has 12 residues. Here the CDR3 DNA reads TGTGCCAGCAGGTCTCCTCCAGATACGCAGTATTTT. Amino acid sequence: CASRSPPDTQYF.

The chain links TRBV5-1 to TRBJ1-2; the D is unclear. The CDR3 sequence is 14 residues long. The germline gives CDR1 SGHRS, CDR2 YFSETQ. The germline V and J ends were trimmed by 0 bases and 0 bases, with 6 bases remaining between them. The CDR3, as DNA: TGCGCCAGCAGCTTGGGAGGGCCTAACTATGGCTACACCTTC. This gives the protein CASSLGGPNYGYTF.

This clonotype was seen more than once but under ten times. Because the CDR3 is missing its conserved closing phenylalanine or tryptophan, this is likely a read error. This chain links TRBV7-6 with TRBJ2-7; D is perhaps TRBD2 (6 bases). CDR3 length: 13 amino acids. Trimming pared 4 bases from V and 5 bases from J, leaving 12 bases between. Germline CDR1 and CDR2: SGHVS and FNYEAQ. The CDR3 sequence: CASSSSGPHEQYL. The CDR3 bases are TGTGCCAGCAGCTCCAGCGGGCCTCACGAGCAGTACCTC.

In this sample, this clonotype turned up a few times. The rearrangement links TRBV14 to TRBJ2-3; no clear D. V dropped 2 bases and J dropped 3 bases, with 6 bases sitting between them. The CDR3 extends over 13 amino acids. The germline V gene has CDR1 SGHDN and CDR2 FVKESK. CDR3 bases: TGTGCCAGCAGCCAACCTACGACAGATACGCAGTATTTT. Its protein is CASSQPTTDTQYF.

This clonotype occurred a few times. This CDR3 reads CASSVVPRVRTGELFF. In DNA, the CDR3 is TGTGCCAGCAGCGTAGTCCCGCGCGTACGGACCGGGGAGCTGTTTTTT. V gene TRBV9 combines with J gene TRBJ2-2; D is undetermined. Between the trimmed V and J ends, which lost 0 bases and 5 bases, there was a span of 14 bases. The V gene's germline CDR1 is SGDLS and CDR2 YYNGEE. CDR3 length equals 16 residues. Looking up the rest from reference TRBV9 and TRBJ2-2 gives the full variable domain: DSGVTQTPKHLITATGQRVTLRCSPRSGDLSVYWYQQSLDQGLQFLIQYYNGEERAKGNILERFSAQQFPDLHSELNLSSLELGDSALYFCASSVVPRVRTGELFFGEGSRLTVL.

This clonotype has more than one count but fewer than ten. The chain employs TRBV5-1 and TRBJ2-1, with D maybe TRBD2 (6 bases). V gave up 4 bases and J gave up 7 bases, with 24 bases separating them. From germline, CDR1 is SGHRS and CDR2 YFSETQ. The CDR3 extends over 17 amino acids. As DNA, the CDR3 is TGCGCCAGCAGCCTTGAGACCCCGGGACTTACGTGGAATGAGCAGTTCTTC. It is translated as CASSLETPGLTWNEQFF.

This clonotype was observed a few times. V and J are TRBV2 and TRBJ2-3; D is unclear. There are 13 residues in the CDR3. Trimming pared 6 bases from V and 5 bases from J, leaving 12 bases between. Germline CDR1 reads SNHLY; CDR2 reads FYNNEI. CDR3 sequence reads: CASSLKGLDTQYF. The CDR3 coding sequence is TGTGCCAGCAGCCTCAAGGGATTAGATACGCAGTATTTT.

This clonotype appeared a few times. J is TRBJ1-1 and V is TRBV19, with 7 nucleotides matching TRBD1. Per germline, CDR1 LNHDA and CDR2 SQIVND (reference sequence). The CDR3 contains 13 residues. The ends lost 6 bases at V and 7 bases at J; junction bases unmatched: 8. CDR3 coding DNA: TGTGCCAGTAGGACAAGGGACAGAAATGAAGCTTTCTTT. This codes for CASRTRDRNEAFF.